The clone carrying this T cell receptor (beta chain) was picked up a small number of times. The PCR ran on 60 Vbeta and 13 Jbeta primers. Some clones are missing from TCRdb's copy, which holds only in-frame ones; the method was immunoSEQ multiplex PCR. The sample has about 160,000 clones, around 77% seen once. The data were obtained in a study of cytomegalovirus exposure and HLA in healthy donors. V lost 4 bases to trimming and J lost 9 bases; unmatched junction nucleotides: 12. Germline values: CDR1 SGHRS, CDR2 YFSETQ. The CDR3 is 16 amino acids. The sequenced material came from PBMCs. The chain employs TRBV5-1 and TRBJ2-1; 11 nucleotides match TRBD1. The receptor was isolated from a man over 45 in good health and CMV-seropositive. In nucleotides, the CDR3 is TGCGCCAGCAGCCAGGCCGGACAGGGGGCGGGGGGTGAGCAGTTCTTC. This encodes CASSQAGQGAGGEQFF.